The clone carrying this T cell receptor beta chain was observed many times. Its antigen is undetermined. Trimming took 0 bases from V and 1 from J, leaving 6 bases between them. There are 14 residues in the CDR3. Germline CDR1 and CDR2: MNHEY and SVGAGI. This sample stems from a study of response to subunit inactivated influenza vaccine. Notes on the study in general: Researchers suggested that each seasonal influenza vaccination recruits few new T cells.

TCRdb recomputed calls from the RT-PCR reads with MiXCR, one row per CDR3 protein. This table holds hundreds of thousands of distinct CDR3 sequences, approximately 20% found once. Sequencing used PBMCs from blood, obtained approximately 20 months after vaccination. The rearrangement uses TRBV6-5 and TRBJ1-1; D not resolved. The sequence derives from a man aged 45 to 75 who received an inactivated influenza vaccine. CDR3 loop: CASSYSQANTEAFF. The CDR3 bases are TGTGCCAGCAGTTACTCGCAGGCGAACACTGAAGCTTTCTTT.